Listed below are T cell receptor beta chains from one sample, sequenced in a study. TCRdb reprocessed the reads with MiXCR, giving one entry per CDR3 protein. In the table there are some 3,500 distinct CDR3 sequences, roughly 10% of which are singletons. The source material was CD4+ T cells from synovial fluid. The receptors originated from a human donor with rheumatoid arthritis. The CDR3 runs from the conserved cysteine through the conserved F or W. Each record gives: CDR3 protein, CDR3 DNA, clone size, D gene, V gene, J gene. A D gene is named only where the DNA matches it firmly. Part of the rows lack a size; the others show once, few, many or a class for expanded clones.

CSASPGTGGTVGETQYF,TGCAGTGCTTCCCCCGGGACAGGGGGAACAGTGGGAGAGACCCAGTACTTC,many,TRBD1,TRBV20-1,TRBJ2-5
CSARVVENAEAFF,TGCAGTGCTAGAGTGGTTGAGAACGCTGAAGCTTTCTTT,many,NA,TRBV20-1,TRBJ1-1
CASSAPRALQETQYF,TGTGCCAGCAGCGCGCCCCGGGCCTTACAAGAGACCCAGTACTTC,medium-sized,NA,TRBV7-2,TRBJ2-5
CASSFSGSDTQYF,TGCGCCAGCAGCTTTAGCGGGAGCGATACGCAGTATTTT,medium-sized,TRBD2,TRBV5-1,TRBJ2-3
CASSQETVQETQYF,TGTGCCAGCAGCCAAGAAACCGTCCAAGAGACCCAGTACTTC,medium-sized,NA,TRBV4-2,TRBJ2-5
CASSQLGLAGGPDTDTQYF,TGTGCCAGCAGCCAACTGGGACTAGCGGGAGGGCCCGACACAGATACGCAGTATTTT,medium-sized,TRBD2,TRBV4-2,TRBJ2-3
CATQRELQETQYF,TGTGCCACCCAAAGGGAGTTACAAGAGACCCAGTACTTC,few,NA,TRBV2,TRBJ2-5
CASTQGTGVNEQFF,TGTGCCAGTACCCAGGGGACAGGGGTAAATGAGCAGTTCTTC,many,TRBD1,TRBV19,TRBJ2-1
CASSQLPTSMNTDTQYF,TGCGCCAGCAGCCAACTTCCGACCTCAATGAATACAGATACGCAGTATTTT,medium-sized,NA,TRBV4-3,TRBJ2-3
CSVDRAGTEAFF,TGCAGCGTTGACAGGGCGGGCACTGAAGCTTTCTTT,medium-sized,NA,TRBV29-1,TRBJ1-1
CASKIRLAGSYEQYF,TGTGCCAGCAAAATTCGACTAGCGGGATCCTACGAGCAGTACTTC,few,TRBD2,TRBV14,TRBJ2-7
CASSGGPYEQYF,TGTGCCAGCAGCGGAGGCCCCTACGAGCAGTACTTC,large,NA,TRBV7-2,TRBJ2-7
CASRPPPGISYNEQFF,TGTGCCAGCAGACCCCCCCCAGGGATCTCCTACAATGAGCAGTTCTTC,medium-sized,NA,TRBV7-8,TRBJ2-1
CSARETGGETQYF,TGCAGTGCTAGAGAAACGGGAGGAGAGACCCAGTACTTC,many,TRBD2,TRBV20-1,TRBJ2-5
CASSLGPGHTGNTIYF,TGTGCCAGCAGCTTAGGTCCGGGGCATACTGGAAACACCATATATTTT,many,NA,TRBV7-3,TRBJ1-3
CASSHSGSGQQETQYF,TGCGCCAGCAGCCACTCAGGATCGGGACAGCAAGAGACCCAGTACTTC,few,TRBD1,TRBV4-3,TRBJ2-5
CAWSSPQGFFTDTQYF,TGTGCCTGGAGTTCCCCTCAGGGGTTTTTTACAGATACGCAGTATTTT,medium-sized,NA,TRBV30,TRBJ2-3
CASSLEVQIAYEQYF,TGTGCCAGCAGCTTAGAAGTCCAAATAGCCTACGAGCAGTACTTC,NA,NA,TRBV7-8,TRBJ2-7
CASSFLNRGLGGELFF,TGTGCCAGCAGCTTTTTGAACAGGGGACTAGGCGGGGAGCTGTTTTTT,medium-sized,NA,TRBV7-3,TRBJ2-2
CSATRTSGDEQYF,TGCAGTGCTACTCGGACTAGCGGCGACGAGCAGTACTTC,medium-sized,TRBD2,TRBV20-1,TRBJ2-7
CASRGDRSYEQYF,TGTGCCAGCAGGGGAGACAGGTCCTACGAGCAGTACTTC,medium-sized,NA,TRBV6-1,TRBJ2-7
CASSQEGRAGNIQYF,TGTGCCAGCAGCCAAGAGGGGCGGGCAGGAAACATTCAGTACTTC,medium-sized,NA,TRBV4-2,TRBJ2-4
CASSVGGTKNEQYF,TGCGCCAGCAGCGTCGGCGGGACAAAGAACGAGCAGTACTTC,medium-sized,NA,TRBV5-1,TRBJ2-7
CASSLRGEQYF,TGTGCCAGTAGCCTTAGGGGTGAGCAGTACTTC,NA,NA,TRBV19,TRBJ2-7
CASSTLRDRAGQPQHF,TGTGCCAGTAGTACCCTCCGGGACAGGGCTGGTCAGCCCCAGCATTTT,many,TRBD1,TRBV19,TRBJ1-5
CSARVRGETGELFF,TGCAGTGCTAGAGTACGGGGGGAGACCGGGGAGCTGTTTTTT,medium-sized,TRBD2,TRBV20-1,TRBJ2-2
CASSTTGTALAYEQYF,TGTGCCAGCAGCACGACCGGGACAGCTCTAGCCTACGAGCAGTACTTC,medium-sized,TRBD1,TRBV7-2,TRBJ2-7
CASSSGHQNTEAFF,TGTGCCAGCAGCTCGGGACACCAGAACACTGAAGCTTTCTTT,many,NA,TRBV7-3,TRBJ1-1
CASSPDRGCQETQYF,TGTGCCAGCAGCCCAGACAGGGGGTGTCAAGAGACCCAGTACTTC,NA,TRBD1,TRBV7-2,TRBJ2-5
CASSPTFGTGPSSTDTQYF,TGCGCCAGCAGCCCTACCTTCGGGACTGGGCCATCTAGCACAGATACGCAGTATTTT,large,NA,TRBV5-1,TRBJ2-3
CASSRAWGDEQYF,TGTGCCAGCAGCCGGGCCTGGGGGGACGAGCAGTACTTC,many,NA,TRBV7-2,TRBJ2-7
CASSLSGSTEAFF,TGTGCCAGCAGCTTATCAGGGAGTACTGAAGCTTTCTTT,medium-sized,NA,TRBV7-2,TRBJ1-1
CASSSTRNNYGYTF,TGTGCCAGCAGCTCAACCAGGAATAACTATGGCTACACCTTC,medium-sized,NA,TRBV5-5,TRBJ1-2
CASSQALAAYNEQFF,TGCGCCAGCAGCCAAGCACTAGCAGCCTACAATGAGCAGTTCTTC,many,NA,TRBV4-1,TRBJ2-1